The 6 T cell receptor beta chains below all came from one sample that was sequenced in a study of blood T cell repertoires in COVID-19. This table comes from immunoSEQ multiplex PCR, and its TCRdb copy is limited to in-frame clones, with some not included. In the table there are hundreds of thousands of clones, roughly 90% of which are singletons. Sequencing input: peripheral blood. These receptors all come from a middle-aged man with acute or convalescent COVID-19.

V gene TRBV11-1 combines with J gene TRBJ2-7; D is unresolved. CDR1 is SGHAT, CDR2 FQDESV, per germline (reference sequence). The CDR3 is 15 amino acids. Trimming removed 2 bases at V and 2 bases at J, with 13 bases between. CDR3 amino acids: CASSLRSAEPYEQYF. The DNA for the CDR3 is TGTGCCAGCAGCTTAAGGTCGGCGGAACCCTACGAGCAGTACTTC.

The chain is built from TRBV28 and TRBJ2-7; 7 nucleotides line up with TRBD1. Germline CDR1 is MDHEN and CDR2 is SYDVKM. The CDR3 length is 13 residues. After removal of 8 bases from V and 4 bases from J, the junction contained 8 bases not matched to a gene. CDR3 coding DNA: TGTGCCAGCGGGTGGACAGGTAAATACGAGCAGTACTTC. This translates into CASGWTGKYEQYF.

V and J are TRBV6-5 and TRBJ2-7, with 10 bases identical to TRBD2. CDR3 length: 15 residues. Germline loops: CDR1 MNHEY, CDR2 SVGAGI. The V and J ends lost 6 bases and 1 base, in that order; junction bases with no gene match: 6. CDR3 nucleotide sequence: TGTGCCAGCAGGCCCCCTAGCGGGGGATCCTACGAGCAGTACTTC. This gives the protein CASRPPSGGSYEQYF.

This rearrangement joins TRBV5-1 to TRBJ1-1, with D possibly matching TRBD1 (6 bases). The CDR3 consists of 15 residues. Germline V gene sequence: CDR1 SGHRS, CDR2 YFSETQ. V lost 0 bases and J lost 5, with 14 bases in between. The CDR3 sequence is CASSLELGARTEAFF. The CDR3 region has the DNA TGCGCCAGCAGCTTGGAGCTGGGGGCAAGGACTGAAGCTTTCTTT.

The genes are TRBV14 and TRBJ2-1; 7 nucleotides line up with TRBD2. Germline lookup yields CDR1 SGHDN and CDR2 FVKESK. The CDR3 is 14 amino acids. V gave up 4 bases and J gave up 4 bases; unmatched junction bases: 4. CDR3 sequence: CASSLVGGYNEQFF. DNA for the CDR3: TGTGCCAGCAGCCTCGTCGGGGGGTACAATGAGCAGTTCTTC.

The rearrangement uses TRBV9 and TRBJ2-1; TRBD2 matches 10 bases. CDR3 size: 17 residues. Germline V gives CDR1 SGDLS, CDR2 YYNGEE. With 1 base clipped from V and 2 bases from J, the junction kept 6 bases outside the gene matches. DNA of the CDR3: TGTGCCAGCAGCGTAAGGGGTAGCGGGGGGACCTACAATGAGCAGTTCTTC. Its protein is CASSVRGSGGTYNEQFF.